Shown below are 27 T cell receptor beta chains from a single sample sequenced in a study of blood T cell repertoires in COVID-19. Measured with immunoSEQ multiplex PCR; TCRdb has only the in-frame clones, and not every one. This table holds roughly 130,000 clones, around three quarters found once. The sequenced material came from peripheral blood. All receptors come from a man aged 80 or over with acute or convalescent COVID-19.

The genes are TRBV7-8 and TRBJ2-3; D is possibly TRBD1 (6 bases). V lost 1 base and J lost 6, with 14 bases in between. This CDR3 spans 15 amino acids. Germline V gives CDR1 SGHVS, CDR2 FQNEAQ. The CDR3, as DNA: TGTGCCAGCAGCTTAGATGGCACTAGGGGGGATACGCAGTATTTT. Its translation: CASSLDGTRGDTQYF.

V and J are TRBV9 and TRBJ1-5, with 8 bases matching TRBD1. Per the germline V gene, CDR1 is SGDLS and CDR2 is YYNGEE. V was clipped by 0 bases and J by 4 bases; unmatched bases: 3. The CDR3 has 15 amino acids. CDR3 residues: CASSVGTGQNQPQHF. Written as DNA, the CDR3 is TGTGCCAGCAGCGTAGGGACAGGGCAAAATCAGCCCCAGCATTTT.

V is TRBV6-5 and J is TRBJ2-7, with TRBD1 identical over 8 bases. Germline CDR1 reads MNHEY; CDR2 reads SVGAGI. CDR3 length: 15 amino acids. V was clipped by 0 bases and J by 4 bases; unmatched bases: 5. CDR3 nucleotides: TGTGCCAGCAGTTACTCCCACAGGGGGTTTTACGAGCAGTACTTC. It translates to CASSYSHRGFYEQYF.

CDR3 sequence reads: CASSGGSNSPLHF. CDR3 nucleotides: TGTGCCAGCAGTGGAGGCAGTAATTCACCCCTCCACTTT. The chain uses TRBV25-1 and TRBJ1-6; unclear D gene. V dropped 4 bases and J dropped 6 bases, with 7 bases sitting between them. The CDR3 contains 13 residues. CDR1 is MGHDK and CDR2 is SYGVNS in the germline V gene.

The chain couples TRBV9 to TRBJ2-1; D gene ambiguous. Germline V gene data show CDR1 as SGDLS and CDR2 as YYNGEE. The CDR3 consists of 11 residues. Trimming removed 0 bases at V and 7 bases at J, with 2 bases between. CDR3 in DNA: TGTGCCAGCAGCGTAGCGAATGAGCAGTTCTTC. As protein: CASSVANEQFF.

This rearrangement joins TRBV3-1 (or the pseudogene TRBV3-2) to TRBJ1-4; possible D gene TRBD1, 5 bases. Germline-derived CDR1 and CDR2 are LGHDT and YNNKEL (reference sequence). Trimming took off 0 bases at V and 8 bases at J, with 16 bases between the two ends. The CDR3 covers 16 residues. The CDR3, as DNA: TGTGCCAGCAGCCAAGAATTTGGGCAGGGAGGAGAAAAACTGTTTTTT. It yields the protein CASSQEFGQGGEKLFF.

This chain uses TRBV9 with TRBJ1-1; D is unclear. V was pared by 5 bases and J by 4 bases, with 15 bases between. This CDR3 contains 14 residues. Looked up from germline, CDR1 is SGDLS and CDR2 is YYNGEE. The CDR3 DNA follows: TGTGCCAGCAGACTTTACCAGGAGGGCACTGAAGCTTTCTTT. It specifies CASRLYQEGTEAFF.

DNA for the CDR3: TGTGCCAGCAGCCAAGATCGTTATGGCTACACCTTC. Translating it yields CASSQDRYGYTF. The chain recombines TRBV3-1 (or the pseudogene TRBV3-2) with TRBJ1-2; D gene unclear. The CDR3 consists of 12 residues. V was clipped by 0 bases and J by 5 bases, with 4 bases between them. Germline V gives CDR1 LGHDT, CDR2 YNNKEL (reference sequence).

V usage is TRBV25-1 and J usage is TRBJ1-6; 9 positions agree with TRBD1. V was pared by 7 bases and J by 10 bases, with 8 bases of the junction left unmatched. CDR3 length: 14 residues. Germline V gene data show CDR1 as MGHDK and CDR2 as SYGVNS. CDR3 nucleotide sequence: TGTGCCAGCACACCCGGGACAGGGAAATCACCCCTCCACTTT. It specifies CASTPGTGKSPLHF.

The chain combines TRBV7-2 with TRBJ1-1; tentative D call: TRBD1 (6 bases). CDR3 size: 14 residues. The V gene lost 1 base and the J gene lost 11 bases, with 17 bases spanning the gap. Germline V gene lookup returns CDR1 SGHTA and CDR2 FQGNSA. As DNA, the CDR3 is TGTGCCAGCAGCTTAGTTGTCGGGGGGCGCGGGGCTTTCTTT. It yields the protein CASSLVVGGRGAFF.

This chain joins TRBV5-1 and TRBJ2-1; 11 positions match TRBD2. The CDR3 is 14 amino acids. CDR1 SGHRS and CDR2 YFSETQ come from the germline V gene. Trimming took 5 bases from V and 7 from J; bases not matched to a gene: 5. Here the CDR3 reads CASSLTSGVNEQFF. CDR3 nucleotides: TGCGCCAGCAGTTTGACTAGCGGGGTAAATGAGCAGTTCTTC.

The chain uses TRBV3-1 (or the pseudogene TRBV3-2) and TRBJ1-6; possible D gene TRBD1, 5 bases. This CDR3 contains 16 residues. Trimming removed 1 base from V and 7 bases from J, with 14 bases in between. Looked up from germline, CDR1 is LGHDT and CDR2 is YNNKEL (reference sequence). CDR3 protein: CASSQVGRQTNSPLHF. DNA for the CDR3: TGTGCCAGCAGCCAAGTAGGGCGACAGACGAATTCACCCCTCCACTTT.

The rearrangement uses TRBV18 and TRBJ1-6; TRBD1 aligns across 7 bases. The CDR3 has 16 amino acids. Germline CDR1 reads KGHSH; CDR2 reads LQKENI. V was clipped by 3 bases and J by 6 bases; unmatched bases: 8. Here the CDR3 reads CASSPVRDSGNSPLHF. The CDR3 DNA sequence: TGTGCCAGCTCACCCGTGAGGGACAGTGGTAATTCACCCCTCCACTTT.

This clone was counted only a few times. The chain uses TRBV30 and TRBJ2-7; 9 nucleotides match TRBD1. The CDR3 sequence is 14 residues long. Trimming took 6 bases from V and 3 from J; bases not matched to a gene: 9. CDR1 and CDR2 from the germline V gene are GTSNPN and SVGIG (reference sequence). The CDR3 DNA reads TGTGCCTGCCTGCCAGGGGGACAGGGCTACGAGCAGTACTTC. The encoded protein is CACLPGGQGYEQYF.

The chain combines TRBV2 with TRBJ2-1; 9 positions match TRBD2. Per the germline V gene, CDR1 is SNHLY and CDR2 is FYNNEI. V was pared by 3 bases and J by 8 bases, with 17 bases of the junction left unmatched. CDR3 length equals 18 residues. This CDR3 is CASSDSLAGTTLNYEQFF. CDR3 DNA: TGTGCCAGCAGTGACTCCCTAGCGGGGACTACACTGAACTATGAGCAGTTCTTC. Full variable domain (rest looked up from reference TRBV2 and TRBJ2-1): EPEVTQTPSHQVTQMGQEVILRCVPISNHLYFYWYRQILGQKVEFLVSFYNNEISEKSEIFDDQFSVERPDGSNFTLKIRSTKLEDSAMYFCASSDSLAGTTLNYEQFFGPGTRLTVL.

The chain carries TRBV6-6 and TRBJ2-3; tentatively, D is TRBD2 (5 bases). The germline V gene encodes CDR1 MNHNY and CDR2 SVGAGI (reference sequence). The CDR3 contains 15 residues. Trimming cost V 4 bases and J 0 bases, with 11 bases left between them. The CDR3 protein is CASSSSGSSTDTQYF. The CDR3 DNA follows: TGTGCCAGCAGTTCGAGCGGATCTAGCACAGATACGCAGTATTTT.

The chain has TRBV7-2 and TRBJ2-6; D is unclear. The CDR3 loop spans 17 amino acids. Trimming left V 5 bases short and J 4 bases short, with 18 bases between. Germline V gene data show CDR1 as SGHTA and CDR2 as FQGNSA. The CDR3, as DNA: TGTGCCAGCAGCACCCGGCGCGGATCGCGAGGGGCCAACGTCCTGACTTTC. Translated, it gives CASSTRRGSRGANVLTF.

This clone has only one observation. This chain uses TRBV6-5 with TRBJ1-2; 8 bases line up with TRBD1. The CDR3 is 13 amino acids. In germline, CDR1 is MNHEY, CDR2 SVGAGI. V shed 5 bases and J 6 bases; nucleotides not matched to a gene: 5. The CDR3 bases are TGTGCCAGCAGTCGGACAGGGAAGGATGGCTACACCTTC. This sequence encodes CASSRTGKDGYTF.

The genes are TRBV6-2 or TRBV6-3 and TRBJ2-1; D unresolved. The CDR3 loop spans 12 amino acids. Trimming removed 6 bases from V and 8 bases from J, with 11 bases in between. Germline CDR1 MNHEY, CDR2 SVGEGT. The CDR3 sequence: CASSRAMDEQFF. DNA for the CDR3: TGTGCCAGCAGCAGAGCAATGGATGAGCAGTTCTTC.

This clone has a handful of counts. The chain carries TRBV5-8 and TRBJ2-1, with a possible D match to TRBD2 (6 bases). V was cut by 2 bases and J by 6 bases, with 12 bases left in between. The germline gives CDR1 SGHTS, CDR2 YDEGEE. This CDR3 has 14 residues. The DNA for the CDR3 is TGTGCCAGCAGCTTACTTGGGACTTTCAATGAGCAGTTCTTC. As protein: CASSLLGTFNEQFF.

A few counts support this clone. CDR3 in DNA: TGTGCCAGCAGTGAAGGGACAGGGGGCCGGCAGCCCCAGCATTTT. Translated: CASSEGTGGRQPQHF. The rearrangement joins TRBV2 to TRBJ1-5, with 11 positions matching TRBD1. Per the germline V gene, CDR1 is SNHLY and CDR2 is FYNNEI. The CDR3 has 15 residues. Losses at the gene ends were 1 base for V and 7 bases for J; bases not matched to a gene: 3. The whole variable domain, remainder taken from reference TRBV2 and TRBJ1-5, is EPEVTQTPSHQVTQMGQEVILRCVPISNHLYFYWYRQILGQKVEFLVSFYNNEISEKSEIFDDQFSVERPDGSNFTLKIRSTKLEDSAMYFCASSEGTGGRQPQHFGDGTRLSIL.

The chain uses TRBV6-5 and TRBJ2-3; 7 nucleotides match TRBD1. The CDR3 covers 13 residues. V shed 8 bases and J 2 bases; nucleotides not matched to a gene: 4. In germline, CDR1 is MNHEY, CDR2 SVGAGI. CDR3 bases: TGTGCCAGCGGAGACAGGGACACAGATACGCAGTATTTT. It translates to CASGDRDTDTQYF.

The rearrangement uses TRBV19 and TRBJ1-4, with TRBD1 matching over 9 bases. Looked up from germline, CDR1 is LNHDA and CDR2 is SQIVND (reference sequence). V trimming: 8 bases; J trimming: 3 bases; junction bases outside the gene matches: 10. The CDR3 runs to 16 residues. CDR3 sequence reads: CASRPGTGTANEKLFF. In DNA form, the CDR3 reads TGTGCCAGTCGTCCCGGGACAGGGACGGCTAATGAAAAACTGTTTTTT.

This chain joins TRBV28 and TRBJ1-1, with a possible D match to TRBD1 (6 bases). The CDR3 has 11 amino acids. Germline CDR1 MDHEN, CDR2 SYDVKM. Trimming removed 7 bases at V and 7 bases at J, with 10 bases between. The CDR3 is CASISQGEAFF. The CDR3 nucleotides are TGTGCCAGCATTTCACAGGGTGAAGCTTTCTTT.

The CDR3 sequence: CASSFPSRGSPLHF. In DNA form, the CDR3 reads TGTGCCAGCAGCTTTCCGAGCAGGGGGTCACCCCTCCACTTT. The V and J genes are TRBV7-9 and TRBJ1-6, with 7 bases identical to TRBD1. This CDR3 is built from 14 residues. Germline V gene lookup returns CDR1 SEHNR and CDR2 FQNEAQ (reference sequence). V was clipped by 3 bases and J by 10 bases; unmatched bases: 6.

V usage is TRBV5-5 and J usage is TRBJ1-2; possibly TRBD1 for D (5 bases). Trimming shortened V by 1 base and J by 3 bases, and 13 bases separated the two germline ends. Germline V lookup: CDR1 SGHKS, CDR2 YYEKEE (reference sequence). This CDR3 region has 15 residues. The CDR3 region has the DNA TGTGCCAGCAGCTTGATGGGGGGAAGGGACTATGGCTACACCTTC. Residues: CASSLMGGRDYGYTF.

The V and J genes are TRBV18 and TRBJ2-5, with 10 nucleotides matching TRBD2. The V segment lost 6 bases and the J segment 2 bases; nucleotides outside the gene matches: 3. CDR1 KGHSH and CDR2 LQKENI come from the germline V gene. The CDR3 loop spans 14 amino acids. This CDR3 is CASSRTSGQETQYF. The DNA of the CDR3 is TGTGCCAGCTCCCGGACTAGCGGACAAGAGACCCAGTACTTC. The full variable domain, rest sourced from reference TRBV18 and TRBJ2-5, is NAGVMQNPRHLVRRRGQEARLRCSPMKGHSHVYWYRQLPEEGLKFMVYLQKENIIDESGMPKERFSAEFPKEGPSILRIQQVVRGDSAAYFCASSRTSGQETQYFGPGTRLLVL.